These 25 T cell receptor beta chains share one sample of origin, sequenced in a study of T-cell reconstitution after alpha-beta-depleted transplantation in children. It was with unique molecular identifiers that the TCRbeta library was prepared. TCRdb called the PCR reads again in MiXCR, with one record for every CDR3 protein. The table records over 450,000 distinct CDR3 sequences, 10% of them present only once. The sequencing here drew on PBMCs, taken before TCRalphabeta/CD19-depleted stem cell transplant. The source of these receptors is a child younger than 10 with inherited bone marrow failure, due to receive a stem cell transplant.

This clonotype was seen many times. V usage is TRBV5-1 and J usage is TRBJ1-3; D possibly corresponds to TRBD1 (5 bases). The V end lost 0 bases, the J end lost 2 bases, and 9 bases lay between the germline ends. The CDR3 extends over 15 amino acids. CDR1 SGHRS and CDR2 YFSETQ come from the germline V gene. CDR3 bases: TGCGCCAGCAGCTTGGACCCGGGGGCTGGAAACACCATATATTTT. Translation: CASSLDPGAGNTIYF.

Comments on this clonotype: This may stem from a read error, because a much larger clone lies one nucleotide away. The CDR3 region is CSARDIRAADQPQHF. The CDR3 region has the DNA TGCAGTGCTAGAGATATAAGGGCAGCTGATCAGCCCCAGCATTTT. V usage is TRBV20-1 and J usage is TRBJ1-5; D uncertain. The CDR3 is 15 amino acids. Germline loops: CDR1 DFQATT, CDR2 SNEGSKA (reference sequence). V lost 0 bases and J 5 bases, leaving 14 bases between the germline ends.

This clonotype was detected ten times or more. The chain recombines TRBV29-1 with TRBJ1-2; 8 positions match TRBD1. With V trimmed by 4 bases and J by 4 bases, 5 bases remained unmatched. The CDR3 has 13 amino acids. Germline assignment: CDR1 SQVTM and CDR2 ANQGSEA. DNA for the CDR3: TGCAGCGTTGCGGGACAGGTCAGCTATGGCTACACCTTC. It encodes CSVAGQVSYGYTF. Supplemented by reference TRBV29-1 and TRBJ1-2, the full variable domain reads SAVISQKPSRDICQRGTSLTIQCQVDSQVTMMFWYRQQPGQSLTLIATANQGSEATYESGFVIDKFPISRPNLTFSTLTVSNMSPEDSSIYLCSVAGQVSYGYTFGSGTRLTVV.

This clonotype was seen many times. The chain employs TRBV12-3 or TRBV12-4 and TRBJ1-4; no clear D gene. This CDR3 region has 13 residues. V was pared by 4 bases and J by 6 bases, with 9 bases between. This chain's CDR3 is CASSSTGYEKLFF. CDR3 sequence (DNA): TGTGCCAGCAGTTCGACGGGCTATGAAAAACTGTTTTTT.

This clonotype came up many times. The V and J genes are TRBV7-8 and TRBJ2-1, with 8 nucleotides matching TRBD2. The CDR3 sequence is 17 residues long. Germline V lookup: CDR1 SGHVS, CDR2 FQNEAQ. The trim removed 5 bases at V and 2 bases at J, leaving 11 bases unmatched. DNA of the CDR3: TGTGCCAGCAGCGTACTAGCGGATAAGGGGCCCTACAATGAGCAGTTCTTC. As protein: CASSVLADKGPYNEQFF.

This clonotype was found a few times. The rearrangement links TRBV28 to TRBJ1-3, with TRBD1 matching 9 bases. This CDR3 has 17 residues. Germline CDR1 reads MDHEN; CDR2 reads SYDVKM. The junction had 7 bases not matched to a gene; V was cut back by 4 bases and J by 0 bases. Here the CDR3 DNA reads TGTGCCAGCAGTTCCCGGACAGGGGTCACCTCTGGAAACACCATATATTTT. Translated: CASSSRTGVTSGNTIYF.

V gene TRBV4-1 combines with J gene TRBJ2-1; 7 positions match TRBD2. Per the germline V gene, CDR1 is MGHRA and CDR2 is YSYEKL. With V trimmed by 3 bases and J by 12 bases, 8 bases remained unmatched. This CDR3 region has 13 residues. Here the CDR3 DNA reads TGCGCCAGCAGCCAGAGTGGAACTAGCGTGCAGTTCTTC. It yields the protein CASSQSGTSVQFF.

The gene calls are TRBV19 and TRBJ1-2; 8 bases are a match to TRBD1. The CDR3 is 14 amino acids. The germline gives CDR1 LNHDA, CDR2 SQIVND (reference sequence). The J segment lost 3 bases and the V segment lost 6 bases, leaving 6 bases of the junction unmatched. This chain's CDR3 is CASSRTGKDYGYTF. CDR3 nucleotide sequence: TGTGCCAGTAGCAGGACAGGGAAGGACTATGGCTACACCTTC.

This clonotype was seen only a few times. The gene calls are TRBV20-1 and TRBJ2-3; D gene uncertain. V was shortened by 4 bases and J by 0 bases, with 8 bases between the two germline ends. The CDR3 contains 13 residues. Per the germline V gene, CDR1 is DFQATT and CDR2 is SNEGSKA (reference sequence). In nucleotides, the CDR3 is TGCAGTGCTACCACATCTAGCACAGATACGCAGTATTTT. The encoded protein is CSATTSSTDTQYF.

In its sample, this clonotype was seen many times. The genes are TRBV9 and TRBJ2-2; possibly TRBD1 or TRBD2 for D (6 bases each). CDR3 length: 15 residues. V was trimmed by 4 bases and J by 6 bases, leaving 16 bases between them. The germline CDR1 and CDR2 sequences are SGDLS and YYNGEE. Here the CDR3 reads CASSLIDGGSGELFF. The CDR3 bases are TGTGCCAGCAGCCTAATCGACGGGGGCTCCGGGGAGCTGTTTTTT.

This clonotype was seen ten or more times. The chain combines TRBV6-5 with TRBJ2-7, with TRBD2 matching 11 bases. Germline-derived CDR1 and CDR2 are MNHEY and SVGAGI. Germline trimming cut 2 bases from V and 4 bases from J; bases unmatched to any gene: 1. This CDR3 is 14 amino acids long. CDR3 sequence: CASSYGTSGYEQYF. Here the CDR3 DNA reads TGTGCCAGCAGTTACGGGACTAGCGGTTACGAGCAGTACTTC.

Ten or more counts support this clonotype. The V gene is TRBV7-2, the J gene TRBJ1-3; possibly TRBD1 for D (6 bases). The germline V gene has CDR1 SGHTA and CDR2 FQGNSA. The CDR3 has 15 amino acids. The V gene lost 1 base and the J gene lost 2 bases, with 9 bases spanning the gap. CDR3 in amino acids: CASSLVRTAGNTIYF. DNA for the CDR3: TGTGCCAGCAGCTTAGTGAGGACAGCTGGAAACACCATATATTTT.

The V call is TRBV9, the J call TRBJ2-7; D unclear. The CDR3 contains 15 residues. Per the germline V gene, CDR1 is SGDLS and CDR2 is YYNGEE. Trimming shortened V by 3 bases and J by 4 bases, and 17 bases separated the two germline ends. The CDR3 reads CASSETGLLGYEQYF. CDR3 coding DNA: TGTGCCAGCAGCGAAACCGGCCTACTCGGATACGAGCAGTACTTC.

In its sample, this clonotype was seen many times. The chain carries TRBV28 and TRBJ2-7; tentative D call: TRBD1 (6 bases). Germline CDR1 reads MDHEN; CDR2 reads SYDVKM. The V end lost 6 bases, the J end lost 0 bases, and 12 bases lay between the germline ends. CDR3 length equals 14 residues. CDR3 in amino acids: CASSPRRGSYEQYF. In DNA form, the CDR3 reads TGTGCCAGCAGCCCTCGCAGGGGCTCCTACGAGCAGTACTTC.

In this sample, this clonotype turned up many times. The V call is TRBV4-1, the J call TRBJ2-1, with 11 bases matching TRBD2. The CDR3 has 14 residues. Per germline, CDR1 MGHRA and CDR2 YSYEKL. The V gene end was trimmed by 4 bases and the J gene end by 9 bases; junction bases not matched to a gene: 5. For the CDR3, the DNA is TGCGCCAGCAGCCTTGCTAGCGGGAGGAGTGAGCAGTTCTTC. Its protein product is CASSLASGRSEQFF.

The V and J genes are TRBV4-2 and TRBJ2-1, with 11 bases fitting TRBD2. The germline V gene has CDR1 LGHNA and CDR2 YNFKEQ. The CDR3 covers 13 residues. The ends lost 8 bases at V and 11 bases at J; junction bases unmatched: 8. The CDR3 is CASGPGTSGKQFF. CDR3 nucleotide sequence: TGTGCCAGCGGCCCCGGGACTAGCGGTAAGCAGTTCTTC.

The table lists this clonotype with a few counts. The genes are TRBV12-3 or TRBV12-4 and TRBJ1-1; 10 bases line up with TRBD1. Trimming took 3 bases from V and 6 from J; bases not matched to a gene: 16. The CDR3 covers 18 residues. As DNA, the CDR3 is TGTGCCAGCAGTTTTCTCGAGGGACAGGGGATTCTTTTCCCTGAAGCTTTCTTT. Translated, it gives CASSFLEGQGILFPEAFF.

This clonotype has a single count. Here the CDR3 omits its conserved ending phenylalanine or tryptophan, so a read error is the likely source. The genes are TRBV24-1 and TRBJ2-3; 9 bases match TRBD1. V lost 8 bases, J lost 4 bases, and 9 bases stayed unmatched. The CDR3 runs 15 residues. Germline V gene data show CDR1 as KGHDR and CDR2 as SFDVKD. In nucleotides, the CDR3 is TGTGCCACCAAGGCCGGGACAGGGCACGCAGATACGCAGTATATT. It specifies CATKAGTGHADTQYI.

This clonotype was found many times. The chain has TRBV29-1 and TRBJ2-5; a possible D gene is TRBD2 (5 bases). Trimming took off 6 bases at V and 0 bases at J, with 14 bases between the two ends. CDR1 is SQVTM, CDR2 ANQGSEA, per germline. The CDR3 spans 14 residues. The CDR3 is CSVRDYSYQETQYF. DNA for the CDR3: TGCAGCGTCCGGGATTACTCGTACCAAGAGACCCAGTACTTC.

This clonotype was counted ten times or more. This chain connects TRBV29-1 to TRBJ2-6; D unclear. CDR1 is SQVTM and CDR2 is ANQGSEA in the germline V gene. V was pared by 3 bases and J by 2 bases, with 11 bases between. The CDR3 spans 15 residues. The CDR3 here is CSVDGGYPGANVLTF. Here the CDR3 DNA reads TGCAGCGTTGATGGTGGGTACCCTGGGGCCAACGTCCTGACTTTC.

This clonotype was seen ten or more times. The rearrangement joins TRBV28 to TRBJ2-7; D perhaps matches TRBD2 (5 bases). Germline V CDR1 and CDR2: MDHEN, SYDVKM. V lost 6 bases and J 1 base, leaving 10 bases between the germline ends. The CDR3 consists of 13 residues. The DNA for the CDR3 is TGTGCCAGCAGACCGAGCGGTTCCTACGAGCAGTACTTC. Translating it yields CASRPSGSYEQYF.

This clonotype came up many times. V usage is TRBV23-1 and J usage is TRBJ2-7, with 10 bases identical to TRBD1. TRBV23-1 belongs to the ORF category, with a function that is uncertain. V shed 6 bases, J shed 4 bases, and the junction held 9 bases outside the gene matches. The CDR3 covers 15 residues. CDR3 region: CASRPTTGGFYEQYF. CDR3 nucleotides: TGCGCCAGCAGGCCAACGACAGGGGGCTTTTACGAGCAGTACTTC.

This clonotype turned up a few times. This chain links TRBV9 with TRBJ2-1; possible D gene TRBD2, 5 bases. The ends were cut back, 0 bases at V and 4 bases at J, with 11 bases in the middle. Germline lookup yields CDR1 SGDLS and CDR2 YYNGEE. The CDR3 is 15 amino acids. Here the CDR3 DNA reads TGTGCCAGCAGCGTAGGAAGCGGTCAATACAATGAGCAGTTCTTC. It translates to CASSVGSGQYNEQFF.

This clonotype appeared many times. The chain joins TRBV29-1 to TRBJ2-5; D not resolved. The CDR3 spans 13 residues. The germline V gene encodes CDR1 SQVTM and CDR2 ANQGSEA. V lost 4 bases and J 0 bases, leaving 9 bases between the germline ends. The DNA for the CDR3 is TGCAGCGTTGGTAGCCTTTACCAAGAGACCCAGTACTTC. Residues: CSVGSLYQETQYF.

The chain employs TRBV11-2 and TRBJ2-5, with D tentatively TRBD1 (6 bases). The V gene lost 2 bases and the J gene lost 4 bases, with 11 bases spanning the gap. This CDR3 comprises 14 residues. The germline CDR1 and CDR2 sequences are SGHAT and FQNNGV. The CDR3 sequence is CASSLLMGAETQYF. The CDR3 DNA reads TGTGCCAGCAGCTTATTAATGGGGGCAGAGACCCAGTACTTC.